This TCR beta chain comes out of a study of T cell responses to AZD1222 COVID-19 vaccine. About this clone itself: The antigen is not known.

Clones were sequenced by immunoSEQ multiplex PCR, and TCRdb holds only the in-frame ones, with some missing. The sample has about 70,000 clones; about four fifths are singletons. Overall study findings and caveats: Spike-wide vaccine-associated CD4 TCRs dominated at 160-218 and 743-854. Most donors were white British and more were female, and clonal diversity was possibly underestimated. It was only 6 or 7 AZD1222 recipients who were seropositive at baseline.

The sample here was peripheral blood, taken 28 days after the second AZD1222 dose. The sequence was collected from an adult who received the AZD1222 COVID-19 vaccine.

The CDR3 sequence: CASSPPGQASYSNQPQHF. As DNA, the CDR3 is TGTGCCAGCAGCCCTCCGGGACAGGCCTCCTATAGCAATCAGCCCCAGCATTTT. The chain links TRBV28 to TRBJ1-5; TRBD1 matches at 8 bases. Germline assignment: CDR1 MDHEN and CDR2 SYDVKM. CDR3 length: 18 amino acids. V was pared by 6 bases and J by 0 bases, with 13 bases of the junction left unmatched. Variable domain in full (rest from reference TRBV28 and TRBJ1-5): DVKVTQSSRYLVKRTGEKVFLECVQDMDHENMFWYRQDPGLGLRLIYFSYDVKMKEKGDIPEGYSVSREKKERFSLILESASTNQTSMYLCASSPPGQASYSNQPQHFGDGTRLSIL.